This T cell receptor beta chain was found in a study of T cell changes during pregnancy in multiple sclerosis (dated by TCRdb to the late 2010s). Describing the broader study: The study examined how the T cell repertoire changed over the course of pregnancy in women with multiple sclerosis.

To prepare the library, the immunoSEQ multiplex PCR assay was applied. Held by TCRdb, this immuneACCESS table contains in-frame sequences only and omits some clones. Under half of the omission traces to an unresolved V gene where checked; the cause of the rest is unknown. This sample holds about 100,000 clones; around 93% were observed only once. 0.99% of the sample is taken by the ten largest. Details on this clone: The clone's antigen remains unknown. Within one base of it there is no much larger clone, and no base qualities were kept.

At the junction V is shortened by 3 bases and J by 7 bases, with 15 bases in between. The germline V gene sets CDR1 to MDHEN and CDR2 to SYDVKM. The CDR3, from cysteine to phenylalanine, totals 14 residues. Only the CDR3 portion is preserved as DNA: 42 bases, with reading frame beginning at the first base. The chain is made from TRBV28 and TRBJ1-1; TRBD1 could be the D gene, as 6 bases match. The material was peripheral blood, obtained after pregnancy. This clonotype was sampled from a female donor with multiple sclerosis, enrolled in a pregnancy study. This receptor has the CDR3 CASSLAWTASEAFF. The DNA sequence reads TGTGCCAGCAGTTTGGCCTGGACAGCCAGTGAAGCTTTCTTT.